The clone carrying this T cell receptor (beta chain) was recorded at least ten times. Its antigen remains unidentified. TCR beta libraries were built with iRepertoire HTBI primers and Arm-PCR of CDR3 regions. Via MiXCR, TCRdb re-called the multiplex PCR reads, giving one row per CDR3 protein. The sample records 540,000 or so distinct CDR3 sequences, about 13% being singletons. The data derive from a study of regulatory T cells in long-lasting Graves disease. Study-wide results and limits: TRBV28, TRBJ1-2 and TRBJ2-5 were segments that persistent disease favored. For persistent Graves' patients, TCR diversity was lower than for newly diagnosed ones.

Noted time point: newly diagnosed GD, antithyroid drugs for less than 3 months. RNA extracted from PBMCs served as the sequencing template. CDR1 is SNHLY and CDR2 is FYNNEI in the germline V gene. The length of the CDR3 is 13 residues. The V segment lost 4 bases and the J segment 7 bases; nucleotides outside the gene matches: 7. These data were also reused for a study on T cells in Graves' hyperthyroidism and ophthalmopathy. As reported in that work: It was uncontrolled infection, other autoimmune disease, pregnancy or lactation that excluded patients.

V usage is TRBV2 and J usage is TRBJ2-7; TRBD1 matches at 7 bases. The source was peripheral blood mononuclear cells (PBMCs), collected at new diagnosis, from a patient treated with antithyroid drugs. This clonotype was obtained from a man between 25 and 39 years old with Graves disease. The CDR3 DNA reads TGTGCCAGCAGTGGACAGGGCGGACGGGAGCAGTACTTC. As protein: CASSGQGGREQYF.